The 20 T cell receptor beta chains given below trace back to one sample, sequenced in a study of cytomegalovirus exposure and HLA in healthy donors. Both 60 Vbeta primers and 13 Jbeta primers went into the PCR. TCRdb keeps only in-frame clones here, not all; method: immunoSEQ multiplex PCR. The sample's table shows roughly 77,000 clones. Sequences were obtained from PBMCs. The receptors were sampled from a female donor in good health and CMV-seropositive.

Comment on this clone: The sample contains more than one DNA sequence encoding this CDR3. The chain uses TRBV7-2 and TRBJ2-5; possible D gene TRBD1, 6 bases. In germline, CDR1 is SGHTA, CDR2 FQGNSA. There are 14 residues in the CDR3. Deletions cut 0 bases from V and 5 bases from J, with 10 bases between. CDR3: CASSLAGAGETQYF. In nucleotides, the CDR3 is TGTGCCAGCAGCTTAGCGGGGGCAGGGGAGACCCAGTACTTC.

V and J are TRBV9 and TRBJ2-7, with TRBD2 identical over 10 bases. J was trimmed by 7 bases and V by 0 bases; bases with no gene match: 10. The germline gives CDR1 SGDLS, CDR2 YYNGEE. CDR3 length equals 16 residues. CDR3: CASSVVDSSGRMEQYF. The DNA of the CDR3 is TGTGCCAGCAGCGTAGTTGATTCTAGCGGGAGAATGGAGCAGTACTTC.

The gene calls are TRBV7-9 and TRBJ1-6; a possible D gene is TRBD1 (5 bases). CDR1 and CDR2 (germline): SEHNR, FQNEAQ (reference sequence). The ends were cut back, 3 bases at V and 8 bases at J, with 8 bases in the middle. CDR3 length: 13 amino acids. The CDR3 is CASSLGGDSPLHF. The CDR3 DNA follows: TGTGCCAGCAGCTTGGGGGGGGATTCACCCCTCCACTTT.

The chain combines TRBV5-8 with TRBJ1-2, with TRBD1 matching 12 bases. V shed 4 bases, J shed 4 bases, and the junction held 14 bases outside the gene matches. Per the germline V gene, CDR1 is SGHTS and CDR2 is YDEGEE. The CDR3 covers 18 residues. The CDR3 nucleotides are TGTGCCAGCAGCCGAATACTAACCGGGACAGGGGGCACCTATGGCTACACCTTC. As protein: CASSRILTGTGGTYGYTF.

The rearrangement joins TRBV2 to TRBJ2-1, with 7 bases that match TRBD2. Germline CDR1 is SNHLY and CDR2 is FYNNEI. V dropped 6 bases and J dropped 3; count of bases not matched to a gene: 5. The CDR3 is made up of 14 amino acids. CDR3 amino acids: CASRGRGNYNEQFF. The DNA for the CDR3 is TGTGCCAGCAGGGGGAGGGGTAACTACAATGAGCAGTTCTTC. The full variable domain, in which reference TRBV2 and TRBJ2-1 provide the parts outside the CDR3, is EPEVTQTPSHQVTQMGQEVILRCVPISNHLYFYWYRQILGQKVEFLVSFYNNEISEKSEIFDDQFSVERPDGSNFTLKIRSTKLEDSAMYFCASRGRGNYNEQFFGPGTRLTVL.

The V gene is TRBV7-9, the J gene TRBJ2-7; possible D gene TRBD2, 5 bases. This CDR3 is 13 amino acids long. V was trimmed by 1 base and J by 5 bases, leaving 9 bases between them. In germline, CDR1 is SEHNR, CDR2 FQNEAQ (reference sequence). CDR3 in amino acids: CASSLEAGNEQYF. CDR3 coding DNA: TGTGCCAGCAGCTTAGAGGCCGGGAACGAGCAGTACTTC. The full variable domain, completed using reference TRBV7-9 and TRBJ2-7, is DTGVSQNPRHKITKRGQNVTFRCDPISEHNRLYWYRQTLGQGPEFLTYFQNEAQLEKSRLLSDRFSAERPKGSFSTLEIQRTEQGDSAMYLCASSLEAGNEQYFGPGTRLTVT.

V is TRBV9 and J is TRBJ1-1; no clear D. Germline CDR1 SGDLS, CDR2 YYNGEE. V was pared by 4 bases and J by 1 base, with 20 bases between. This CDR3 is built from 17 residues. The CDR3 DNA is TGTGCCAGCAGCCTATACCAACCGCAACACAGGAACACTGAAGCTTTCTTT. Residues: CASSLYQPQHRNTEAFF.

This chain uses TRBV5-1 with TRBJ1-2, with D perhaps TRBD1 (5 bases). Germline V gene sequence: CDR1 SGHRS, CDR2 YFSETQ. V dropped 0 bases and J dropped 3 bases, with 15 bases sitting between them. The CDR3 is made up of 16 amino acids. CDR3 in amino acids: CASSLAGGFGDYGYTF. In DNA, the CDR3 is TGCGCCAGCAGCTTGGCGGGGGGTTTTGGTGACTATGGCTACACCTTC. Full variable domain (missing parts from reference TRBV5-1 and TRBJ1-2): KAGVTQTPRYLIKTRGQQVTLSCSPISGHRSVSWYQQTPGQGLQFLFEYFSETQRNKGNFPGRFSGRQFSNSRSEMNVSTLELGDSALYLCASSLAGGFGDYGYTFGSGTRLTVV.

The V and J genes are TRBV6-5 and TRBJ2-5; TRBD1 matches 7 bases. V shed 3 bases and J 2 bases; nucleotides not matched to a gene: 6. The CDR3 consists of 15 residues. CDR1 and CDR2 (germline): MNHEY, SVGAGI. The CDR3 here is CASSYDRAPQETQYF. The CDR3 DNA reads as TGTGCCAGCAGTTATGACAGGGCTCCTCAAGAGACCCAGTACTTC.

The chain is built from TRBV18 and TRBJ1-2; D is undetermined. The CDR3 is 12 amino acids. V lost 6 bases to trimming and J lost 2 bases, with 7 bases between them. From germline, CDR1 is KGHSH and CDR2 LQKENI. CDR3 protein: CASSPENYGYTF. CDR3 sequence (DNA): TGTGCCAGCTCGCCGGAGAACTATGGCTACACCTTC.

The chain uses TRBV18 and TRBJ2-6; maybe TRBD2 (6 bases). The germline gives CDR1 KGHSH, CDR2 LQKENI. The CDR3 runs to 17 residues. Trimming left V 3 bases short and J 0 bases short, with 12 bases between. The CDR3 here is CASSPGLPSSGANVLTF. Here the CDR3 DNA reads TGTGCCAGCTCACCGGGACTCCCAAGCTCTGGGGCCAACGTCCTGACTTTC.

The rearrangement links TRBV5-1 to TRBJ2-1, with 8 nucleotides matching TRBD2. This CDR3 contains 12 residues. The germline CDR1 and CDR2 sequences are SGHRS and YFSETQ. Germline trimming cut 0 bases from V and 10 bases from J; bases unmatched to any gene: 0. CDR3: CASSLVAGEQFF. The DNA for the CDR3 is TGCGCCAGCAGCTTGGTAGCGGGAGAGCAGTTCTTC.

The V and J genes are TRBV5-4 and TRBJ2-7; 8 nucleotides align to TRBD2. The CDR3 loop spans 15 amino acids. The J segment lost 6 bases and the V segment lost 3 bases, leaving 11 bases of the junction unmatched. Germline CDR1 SGHNT, CDR2 YYREEE (reference sequence). CDR3 bases: TGTGCCAGCAGCTCCAGAGCGGGAGAGGGCGGCGAGCAGTACTTC. This encodes CASSSRAGEGGEQYF.

The chain has TRBV7-9 and TRBJ1-5; 7 nucleotides agree with TRBD1. The V gene's germline CDR1 is SEHNR and CDR2 FQNEAQ (reference sequence). V dropped 5 bases and J dropped 6; count of bases not matched to a gene: 7. The CDR3 has 14 residues. CDR3 DNA: TGTGCCAGCAGCGCAGGGGGAGCGGGTCAGCCCCAGCATTTT. Protein: CASSAGGAGQPQHF.

The chain couples TRBV5-6 to TRBJ2-2, with D possibly TRBD1 on 6 matching bases. Trimming removed 0 bases from V and 8 bases from J, with 11 bases in between. The CDR3 has 14 amino acids. Germline lookup yields CDR1 SGHDT and CDR2 YYEEEE. CDR3 sequence (DNA): TGTGCCAGCAGCTTGGCCAGGGGCGCGGGGGAGCTGTTTTTT. It translates to CASSLARGAGELFF.

CDR3 DNA: TGCGCCAGCAGCCAAGTACAGGGGCGACAGTTCGGCTACACCTTC. Translated, it gives CASSQVQGRQFGYTF. The chain uses TRBV4-3 and TRBJ1-2, with TRBD1 matching 7 bases. Unmatched junction bases numbered 10, after V lost 1 base and J lost 8 bases. Germline loops: CDR1 LGHNA, CDR2 YSLEER. The CDR3 has 15 residues.

The chain carries TRBV12-5 and TRBJ2-3; 10 positions match TRBD2. V was clipped by 0 bases and J by 4 bases; unmatched bases: 4. This CDR3 is built from 16 residues. CDR1 is LGHNT, CDR2 FRNRAP, per germline. The CDR3 nucleotides read TGTGCTAGTGGTTTGGTTAAGCGGGGGGGGGCAGATACGCAGTATTTT. Translated: CASGLVKRGGADTQYF.

This sequence joins TRBV18 and TRBJ2-7; 7 bases fit TRBD2. CDR1 KGHSH and CDR2 LQKENI come from the germline V gene. The ends lost 4 bases at V and 3 bases at J; junction bases unmatched: 9. CDR3 length: 15 residues. The CDR3 sequence: CASSHRDYGIYEQYF. The CDR3 DNA reads TGTGCCAGCTCACACCGGGACTATGGAATCTACGAGCAGTACTTC. Full variable domain (remainder filled in from reference TRBV18 and TRBJ2-7): NAGVMQNPRHLVRRRGQEARLRCSPMKGHSHVYWYRQLPEEGLKFMVYLQKENIIDESGMPKERFSAEFPKEGPSILRIQQVVRGDSAAYFCASSHRDYGIYEQYFGPGTRLTVT.

The genes are TRBV2 and TRBJ1-2; a weak D match, TRBD1 (5 bases). The V gene lost 6 bases and the J gene lost 9 bases, with 17 bases spanning the gap. CDR1 is SNHLY and CDR2 is FYNNEI in the germline V gene. There are 13 residues in the CDR3. The CDR3 reads CASSDSNDYSYTF. The CDR3 DNA reads TGTGCCAGCAGCGACAGCAATGATTATAGCTACACCTTC. The complete variable domain, with remaining parts taken from reference TRBV2 and TRBJ1-2, reads EPEVTQTPSHQVTQMGQEVILRCVPISNHLYFYWYRQILGQKVEFLVSFYNNEISEKSEIFDDQFSVERPDGSNFTLKIRSTKLEDSAMYFCASSDSNDYSYTFGSGTRLTVV.

The rearrangement links TRBV6-5 to TRBJ1-6, with D perhaps matching TRBD1 (5 bases). Germline V gene sequence: CDR1 MNHEY, CDR2 SVGAGI. The CDR3 totals 14 residues. Trimming took off 4 bases at V and 9 bases at J, with 13 bases between the two ends. CDR3 sequence: CASSSERGFSPLHF. CDR3 in DNA: TGTGCCAGCAGTTCCGAAAGGGGATTTTCACCCCTCCACTTT.